These 5 T cell receptor beta chains share one sample of origin, sequenced in a study of cytomegalovirus exposure and HLA in healthy donors. Amplification used 60 Vbeta primers and 13 Jbeta primers. Data came from immunoSEQ multiplex PCR; TCRdb stores just in-frame clones and leaves some out. Among 200,000 to 250,000 clones listed, around 80% were seen once. The sequenced sample consisted of PBMCs. The receptor set was obtained from a man aged 50-60 years in good health and CMV-seronegative.

Remarks on this clone: Relative to the germline gene, one junction end is altered; a read error may explain this. This chain joins TRBV7-6 and TRBJ2-7; 10 nucleotides agree with TRBD1. CDR1 SGHVS and CDR2 FNYEAQ come from the germline V gene. This CDR3 has 15 residues. The CDR3 is CASSLGQGLSSEQYF. DNA of the CDR3: TGTGCCAGCAGCTTGGGACAGGGGTTATCCTCCGAGCAGTACTTC. The whole variable domain, remainder taken from reference TRBV7-6 and TRBJ2-7, is GAGVSQSPRYKVTKRGQDVALRCDPISGHVSLYWYRQALGQGPEFLTYFNYEAQQDKSGLPNDRFSAERPEGSISTLTIQRTEQRDSAMYRCASSLGQGLSSEQYFGPGTRLTVT.

V usage is TRBV7-3 and J usage is TRBJ2-3; 10 nucleotides line up with TRBD1. The germline gives CDR1 SGHTA, CDR2 FQGTGA. Trimming cost V 5 bases and J 3 bases; bases outside gene matches: 5. The CDR3 is 15 residues long. CDR3 in amino acids: CASSPGTGVTDTQYF. CDR3 nucleotide sequence: TGTGCCAGCAGCCCCGGGACAGGGGTAACAGATACGCAGTATTTT. Full variable domain (outside the CDR3, taken from reference TRBV7-3 and TRBJ2-3): GAGVSQTPSNKVTEKGKYVELRCDPISGHTALYWYRQSLGQGPEFLIYFQGTGAADDSGLPNDRFFAVRPEGSVSTLKIQRTERGDSAVYLCASSPGTGVTDTQYFGPGTRLTVL.

This chain connects TRBV18 to TRBJ1-2; TRBD1 matches 8 bases. Germline assignment: CDR1 KGHSH and CDR2 LQKENI. The CDR3 runs 14 residues. Losses at the gene ends were 6 bases for V and 3 bases for J; bases not matched to a gene: 6. The chain's CDR3 is CASSPDRGDYGYTF. In DNA, the CDR3 is TGTGCCAGCTCGCCTGACAGGGGAGACTATGGCTACACCTTC.

This chain connects TRBV7-6 to TRBJ2-7; weak D call: TRBD2 (5 bases). The V end lost 4 bases, the J end lost 3 bases, and 10 bases lay between the germline ends. Germline CDR1 and CDR2: SGHVS and FNYEAQ. The CDR3 is 13 amino acids. Here the CDR3 reads CASSSGNLYEQYF. The CDR3 coding sequence is TGTGCCAGCAGCTCCGGGAATCTCTACGAGCAGTACTTC.

A word on this clone: The DNA is left out, because the CDR3 cannot be placed on it with certainty; the CDR3 is given as TCRdb lists it. The rearrangement uses TRBV19 and TRBJ1-1. From its first to its last residue, the CDR3 has 16 amino acids. In germline, CDR1 is LNHDA, CDR2 SQIVND (reference sequence). Here the CDR3 reads CASTSGGHFMNTEAFF.